These 19 T cell receptor beta chains share one sample of origin, sequenced in a study of tumor and adjacent non-tumor tissue in lung cancer. Three rounds of nested PCR, following a modified ARM-PCR protocol, produced the TCRbeta library. In TCRdb, the multiplex PCR reads were re-called with MiXCR into one record per CDR3 protein. The sample lists around 71,000 distinct CDR3 sequences, 55% to 75% occurring once. No cell sorting was done before RNA was extracted from the tissue. Material: lung tumor tissue. The receptor set was obtained from a woman between 40 and 50 years old with non-small cell lung cancer.

Remarks on this clonotype: Here the CDR3 omits its conserved ending phenylalanine or tryptophan, so a read error is the likely source. This chain links TRBV29-1 with TRBJ2-7; 10 bases line up with TRBD2. Germline CDR1 reads SQVTM; CDR2 reads ANQGSEA. The CDR3 runs to 13 residues. Germline trimming cut 7 bases from V and 3 bases from J; bases unmatched to any gene: 6. The DNA of the CDR3 is TGCAGCGCCGGGACTAGCGAGAACTACGAGCAGTACATC. This encodes CSAGTSENYEQYI.

This clonotype turned up a few times. The gene calls are TRBV11-2 and TRBJ1-2, with D hard to call. The CDR3 length is 15 residues. V lost 6 bases and J lost 1, with 15 bases in between. Germline values: CDR1 SGHAT, CDR2 FQNNGV. The DNA of the CDR3 is TGTGCCAGCAGTCAGACAAAGAGGGTTAACTATGGCTACACCTTC. Translating it yields CASSQTKRVNYGYTF.

As concerns this clonotype: As the CDR3 is not closed by the conserved phenylalanine or tryptophan, this likely results from a read error. The chain combines TRBV20-1 with TRBJ2-7; possibly TRBD2 for D (5 bases). Germline V gene data show CDR1 as DFQATT and CDR2 as SNEGSKA (reference sequence). This CDR3 is built from 19 residues. DNA for the CDR3: TGCAGTGTTAGAGATATCTTCGTGGGCATGAACGACAAGACTACGGGGCAGTACCTC. It encodes CSVRDIFVGMNDKTTGQYL.

This clonotype was observed a handful of times. The conserved final phenylalanine or tryptophan is absent from the CDR3, which likely points to a read error. This sequence joins TRBV5-5 and TRBJ1-2, with 9 bases matching TRBD1. Unmatched junction bases numbered 9, after V lost 5 bases and J lost 7 bases. The CDR3 has 14 amino acids. CDR1 SGHKS and CDR2 YYEKEE come from the germline V gene (reference sequence). The CDR3, as DNA: TGTGCCAGCAGTGCAACGACAGGGGGGGGTGGCTACACCTTA. Translation: CASSATTGGGGYTL.

This sequence joins TRBV14 and TRBJ2-3, with D uncertain. Germline lookup yields CDR1 SGHDN and CDR2 FVKESK. The CDR3 is 11 amino acids. The CDR3 sequence is CISSQGYTQYF. DNA of the CDR3: TGTATCAGCAGCCAAGGGTATACGCAGTATTTT.

On this clonotype itself: One end of the junction does not line up with germline, which may come from a read error. This sequence joins TRBV5-1 and TRBJ2-7; 10 bases map to TRBD1. The CDR3 length is 16 residues. The germline gives CDR1 SGHRS, CDR2 YFSETQ. The CDR3 sequence: CASSFGQGGEGFEHYF. The CDR3 coding sequence is TGCGCCAGCAGCTTCGGACAGGGGGGAGAAGGGTTCGAGCACTACTTC.

In the case of this clonotype: This CDR3 fails to terminate in the conserved phenylalanine or tryptophan, so it likely reflects a read error. V usage is TRBV10-1 and J usage is TRBJ2-2; D is unresolved. This CDR3 has 14 residues. CDR1 WNHNN and CDR2 SYGVQD come from the germline V gene (reference sequence). The germline V and J ends were trimmed by 2 bases and 5 bases, with 9 bases remaining between them. CDR3 in DNA: TGCGCCAGCAGTGAGATGGTGGAAACCGGGGAGCTGTTTGTT. Its translation is CASSEMVETGELFV.

This chain joins TRBV5-1 and TRBJ2-5, with 14 bases fitting TRBD2. Trimming at V came to 4 bases and at J to 6 bases, leaving 5 bases not matched to a gene. The CDR3 has 15 residues. Germline V gene sequence: CDR1 SGHRS, CDR2 YFSETQ. The CDR3 DNA reads as TGCGCCAGCAGCGACAGGACTAGCGGGGGGCAGACCCAGTACTTC. This sequence encodes CASSDRTSGGQTQYF.

About this clonotype: An end of the junction differs from the germline gene, which may be a read error. The CDR3 coding sequence is TGTGTCAGCAGGCCTCCTATAGCGGGGGGCGCAGATACGCAGTATTTT. Protein product: CVSRPPIAGGADTQYF. The rearrangement uses TRBV11-2 and TRBJ2-3; TRBD2 agrees at 10 bases. Per germline, CDR1 SGHAT and CDR2 FQNNGV. The CDR3 length is 16 residues.

Concerning this clonotype: A much larger clone differs by one base, so this may be a read error. This rearrangement joins TRBV5-1 to TRBJ2-1, with D possibly being TRBD2 (6 bases). Trimming took off 1 base at V and 7 bases at J, with 15 bases between the two ends. Germline CDR1 SGHRS, CDR2 YFSETQ. The CDR3 is 15 residues long. The CDR3 nucleotides are TGCGCCAGCAGCTTGACTAACGGGGGAACTAATGAGCAGTTCTTC. The encoded protein is CASSLTNGGTNEQFF. The full variable domain, with the rest looked up from reference TRBV5-1 and TRBJ2-1, is KAGVTQTPRYLIKTRGQQVTLSCSPISGHRSVSWYQQTPGQGLQFLFEYFSETQRNKGNFPGRFSGRQFSNSRSEMNVSTLELGDSALYLCASSLTNGGTNEQFFGPGTRLTVL.

This clonotype has at least ten counts. The rearrangement uses TRBV20-1 and TRBJ2-7, with D perhaps TRBD1 or TRBD2 (5 bases each). Germline loops: CDR1 DFQATT, CDR2 SNEGSKA (reference sequence). This CDR3 is built from 13 residues. V was shortened by 6 bases and J by 4 bases, with 16 bases between the two germline ends. The CDR3 DNA sequence: TGCAGTGCGGATACCGGGACGGTTTACGAGCAGTACTTC. Translating it yields CSADTGTVYEQYF.

The sample holds many counts of this clonotype. The chain uses TRBV29-1 and TRBJ2-7, with 12 nucleotides matching TRBD2. Germline V CDR1 and CDR2: SQVTM, ANQGSEA. Trimming removed 4 bases from V and 8 bases from J; junction bases left unmatched: 9. The CDR3 totals 14 residues. The CDR3 here is CSVALGLAGGKQYF. As DNA, the CDR3 is TGCAGCGTTGCTCTGGGACTAGCGGGTGGAAAGCAGTACTTC.

Concerning this clonotype itself: Mismatch with germline at one junction end may stem from a read error. This rearrangement joins TRBV12-3 or TRBV12-4 to TRBJ1-1; D possibly corresponds to TRBD1 (5 bases). The CDR3 runs to 12 residues. The CDR3 sequence is CASSLLGTEAFF. The DNA of the CDR3 is TGCGCCAGCAGTTTACTTGGGACCGAAGCTTTCTTT.

Comments on this clonotype: A read error may account for a junction end that differs from germline. The gene calls are TRBV20-1 and TRBJ1-1; the D gene is possibly TRBD1 (5 bases). The germline CDR1 and CDR2 sequences are DFQATT and SNEGSKA (reference sequence). The CDR3 has 14 residues. The CDR3 bases are TGCAGTGCCGAGATCCGGGGGGGGAGCACTGAAGCTGTCTTT. Protein sequence: CSAEIRGGSTEAVF.

Points on this clonotype: At one boundary the junction diverges from the germline segment, which might be a read error. The genes are TRBV29-1 and TRBJ2-1; D not certain. CDR1 and CDR2 (germline): SQVTM, ANQGSEA. The length of the CDR3 is 14 residues. The CDR3 loop reads CSTTIGFSYNEQFF. Written as DNA, the CDR3 is TGCAGCACCACTATCGGATTTTCCTACAACGAGCAGTTCTTC.

This clonotype came up a few times. A much more abundant neighbour one base away suggests this may be a read error. The rearrangement links TRBV10-3 to TRBJ2-3; tentatively, D is TRBD1 (6 bases). CDR3 length: 13 amino acids. The germline gives CDR1 ENHRY, CDR2 SYGVKD. Here the CDR3 DNA reads TGTGCCATACGCGGACAGTCCACAGATACGCGGTATTTT. Translating gives CAIRGQSTDTRYF.

This clonotype has more than one count but fewer than ten. A single base separates this from a much larger clone, so it may be a read error. The chain recombines TRBV12-3 or TRBV12-4 with TRBJ1-5; D is undetermined. Trimming cost V 4 bases and J 4 bases, with 8 bases left between them. This CDR3 region has 13 residues. The CDR3 loop reads CASSYSTNQPQHF. The CDR3 DNA is TGTGCCAGCAGTTACAGCACAAATCAGCCCCAGCATTTT.

The V call is TRBV10-2, the J call TRBJ1-5, with TRBD1 as a possible D gene (6 bases). The J call is uncertain, as TRBJ2-3 better fits the DNA end. The CDR3 is made up of 13 amino acids. Germline V gene lookup returns CDR1 WSHSY and CDR2 SAAADI. CDR3: CASSDRGNQPQYF. CDR3 bases: TGCGCCAGCAGTGACAGGGGCAATCAGCCCCAGTATTTT.

With regard to this clonotype: This likely comes from a read error, as the CDR3 has no conserved phenylalanine or tryptophan at its end. The J gene is TRBJ2-5, the V gene TRBV28; the D gene is possibly TRBD2 (5 bases). The V and J ends lost 5 bases and 4 bases respectively, with 20 bases between them. CDR3 length: 16 residues. Germline V CDR1 and CDR2: MDHEN, SYDVKM. The DNA of the CDR3 is TGTGCCAGCAGTCCCTCGAGCGGACCGTACCTAGAGACCCAGTACCTC. Translation: CASSPSSGPYLETQYL.